One T cell receptor beta chain is described in this entry. Its antigen is unidentified. The sample contains more than one DNA sequence encoding this CDR3. The sample is drawn from a study of T cell responses to AZD1222 COVID-19 vaccine. Whole-study results and caveats: Mostly white British, mostly female donors; authors suggested clonal diversity may be underestimated. Unmutated variant regions are reportedly the target of nearly half of TCRs that are spike-specific.

Sequencing was performed with immunoSEQ multiplex PCR; in TCRdb, only in-frame clones are kept and a portion is missing. The repertoire consists of about 94,000 clones, with roughly 90% occurring once and the leading ten covering around 10%. The CDR3 contains 14 residues. Trimming stripped 6 bases from V and 2 bases from J, with 13 bases between. Germline assignment: CDR1 MNHEY and CDR2 SMNVEV (reference sequence). The sequence was collected from an adult who received the AZD1222 COVID-19 vaccine. Sample: peripheral blood, taken 28 days after the second AZD1222 dose. The rearrangement uses TRBV27 and TRBJ1-1; D remains unclear. CDR3 bases: TGTGCCAGCAGCCCTATTCGGGGAAACACTGAAGCTTTCTTT. Translating it yields CASSPIRGNTEAFF.